Below are 9 T cell receptor beta chains sequenced from a single sample in a study of blood T cell repertoires in COVID-19. TCRdb keeps only in-frame clones here, not all; method: immunoSEQ multiplex PCR. Among over 130,000 clones, 85% were seen once, and the ten largest hold less than 3%. Sequencing was done on a sample of peripheral blood. These receptors all stem from a middle-aged man with acute or convalescent COVID-19.

The J gene is TRBJ1-1, the V gene TRBV7-9, with D possibly matching TRBD1 (5 bases). V lost 5 bases and J 0 bases, leaving 13 bases between the germline ends. This CDR3 has 15 amino acids. Germline assignment: CDR1 SEHNR and CDR2 FQNEAQ (reference sequence). Here the CDR3 reads CASSPEGEVNTEAFF. The CDR3, as DNA: TGTGCCAGCAGCCCAGAAGGGGAGGTGAACACTGAAGCTTTCTTT.

J is TRBJ2-7 and V is TRBV30, with 9 bases identical to TRBD1. CDR1 is GTSNPN and CDR2 is SVGIG in the germline V gene (reference sequence). V shed 5 bases, J shed 7 bases, and the junction held 12 bases outside the gene matches. The CDR3 runs to 14 residues. The CDR3 region is CAWGPGTGLGEQYF. CDR3 coding DNA: TGTGCCTGGGGACCCGGGACAGGGTTGGGGGAGCAGTACTTC.

V and J are TRBV6-5 and TRBJ1-2; D gene uncertain. The V end lost 5 bases, the J end lost 4 bases, and 11 bases lay between the germline ends. The V gene's germline CDR1 is MNHEY and CDR2 SVGAGI. The CDR3 is made up of 13 amino acids. For the CDR3, the DNA is TGTGCCAGCAGTCTCTCTCCCCTCTATGGCTACACCTTC. Its protein is CASSLSPLYGYTF.

The chain employs TRBV5-8 and TRBJ2-2, with 9 bases fitting TRBD1. The CDR3 runs 15 residues. The V gene's germline CDR1 is SGHTS and CDR2 YDEGEE. V trimming: 5 bases; J trimming: 3 bases; junction bases outside the gene matches: 5. For the CDR3, the DNA is TGTGCCAGCAGGCCCAGACAGGGGGACACCGGGGAGCTGTTTTTT. Protein sequence: CASRPRQGDTGELFF.

This clone was observed a handful of times. The CDR3 is CASSLVPGRANEKLFF. CDR3 coding DNA: TGCGCCAGCAGCTTGGTGCCCGGGCGGGCTAATGAAAAACTGTTTTTT. This chain joins TRBV5-1 and TRBJ1-4, with D hard to call. V was cut by 0 bases and J by 3 bases, with 12 bases left in between. Germline values: CDR1 SGHRS, CDR2 YFSETQ. This CDR3 has 16 amino acids.

This sequence joins TRBV19 and TRBJ1-2; D possibly corresponds to TRBD1 (6 bases). The CDR3 is 14 amino acids. Germline values: CDR1 LNHDA, CDR2 SQIVND (reference sequence). V lost 5 bases, J lost 8 bases, and 18 bases lay in between. CDR3 loop: CASSRQGGADGYTF. CDR3 coding DNA: TGTGCCAGTAGTCGTCAAGGGGGGGCGGACGGCTACACCTTC.

The chain couples TRBV6-2 or TRBV6-3 to TRBJ1-1; D gene ambiguous. Germline assignment: CDR1 MNHEY and CDR2 SVGEGT. The CDR3 has 12 amino acids. Trimming removed 0 bases at V and 8 bases at J, with 7 bases between. CDR3 residues: CASSYSQSEAFF. CDR3 nucleotide sequence: TGTGCCAGCAGTTACTCGCAAAGCGAAGCTTTCTTT.

The chain couples TRBV24-1 to TRBJ1-3; perhaps TRBD1 as D (5 bases). The V end lost 6 bases, the J end lost 4 bases, and 18 bases lay between the germline ends. Germline assignment: CDR1 KGHDR and CDR2 SFDVKD. The length of the CDR3 is 16 residues. The CDR3 nucleotides read TGTGCCACCAGTCTCCACCCCGACAGTGGAGGAAACACCATATATTTT. It specifies CATSLHPDSGGNTIYF.

This chain connects TRBV10-3 to TRBJ2-7; 11 nucleotides match TRBD2. Germline lookup yields CDR1 ENHRY and CDR2 SYGVKD. The V gene end was trimmed by 6 bases and the J gene end by 3 bases; junction bases not matched to a gene: 4. The CDR3 length is 14 residues. CDR3: CAISATSGSYEQYF. For the CDR3, the DNA is TGTGCCATCAGCGCCACTAGCGGGAGCTACGAGCAGTACTTC.